This T cell receptor (beta chain) was retrieved from a study of cytomegalovirus exposure and HLA in healthy donors. Study-wide points: The classifier was said to identify cytomegalovirus status with high specificity and sensitivity.

J was trimmed by 8 bases and V by 0 bases; bases with no gene match: 7. The length of the CDR3 is 16 residues. Germline values: CDR1 MGHRA, CDR2 YSYEKL. In the PCR, 60 Vbeta and 13 Jbeta primers were used. Clones were sequenced by immunoSEQ multiplex PCR, and TCRdb holds only the in-frame ones, with some missing. The table shows under 90,000 clones, with about 68% occurring only once. As regards this clone: Antigen: not known.

V gene TRBV4-1 combines with J gene TRBJ1-6, with 7 bases identical to TRBD1. The clonotype comes from a man aged 35-49 years in good health and CMV-seropositive. Sequenced sample: PBMCs. The CDR3 DNA sequence: TGCGCCAGCAGCCAAGAATCCGGACAGGTGTATTCACCCCTCCACTTT. Translated, it gives CASSQESGQVYSPLHF.